This entry concerns a single T cell receptor (beta chain). Clones were read by immunoSEQ multiplex PCR, and TCRdb kept only the in-frame ones, dropping some. The table includes approximately 150,000 clones, 92% detected once. CDR3 length: 11 amino acids. CDR1 is LGHDT and CDR2 is YNNKEL in the germline V gene (reference sequence). V dropped 6 bases and J dropped 4 bases, with 3 bases sitting between them. The sample belongs to a study of control samples from healthy donors and cancer patients. The sequence derives from a woman aged 25 to 39 in good health. The sequenced sample consisted of blood. The genes are TRBV3-1 (or the pseudogene TRBV3-2) and TRBJ2-2, with unresolved D. This CDR3 reads CASRGTGELFF. In nucleotides, the CDR3 is TGTGCCAGCAGGGGCACCGGGGAGCTGTTTTTT.